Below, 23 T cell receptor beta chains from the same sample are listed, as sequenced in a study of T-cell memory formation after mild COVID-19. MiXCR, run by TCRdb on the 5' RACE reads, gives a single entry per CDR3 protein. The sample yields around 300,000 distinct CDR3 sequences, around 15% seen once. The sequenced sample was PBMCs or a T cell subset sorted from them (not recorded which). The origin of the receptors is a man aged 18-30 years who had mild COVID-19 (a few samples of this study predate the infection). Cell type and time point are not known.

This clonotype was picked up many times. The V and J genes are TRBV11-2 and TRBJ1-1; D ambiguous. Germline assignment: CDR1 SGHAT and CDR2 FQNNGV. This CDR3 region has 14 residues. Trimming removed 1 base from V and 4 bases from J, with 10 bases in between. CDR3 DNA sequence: TGTGCCAGCAGCTTAGCCCTGATTGGCACTGAAGCTTTCTTT. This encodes CASSLALIGTEAFF.

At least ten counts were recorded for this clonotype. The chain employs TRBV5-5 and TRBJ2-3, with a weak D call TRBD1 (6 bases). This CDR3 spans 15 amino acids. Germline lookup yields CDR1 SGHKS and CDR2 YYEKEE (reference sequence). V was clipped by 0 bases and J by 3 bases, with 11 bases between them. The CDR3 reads CASSLVQGQTDTQYF. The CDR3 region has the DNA TGTGCCAGCAGCTTGGTACAGGGTCAGACAGATACGCAGTATTTT.

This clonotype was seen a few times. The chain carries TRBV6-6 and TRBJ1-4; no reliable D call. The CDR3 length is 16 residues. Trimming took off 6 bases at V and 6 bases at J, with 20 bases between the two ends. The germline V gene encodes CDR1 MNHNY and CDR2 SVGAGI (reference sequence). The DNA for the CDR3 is TGTGCCAGCAGATCCCCCACCCCAGGTGTCTATGAAAAACTGTTTTTT. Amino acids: CASRSPTPGVYEKLFF.

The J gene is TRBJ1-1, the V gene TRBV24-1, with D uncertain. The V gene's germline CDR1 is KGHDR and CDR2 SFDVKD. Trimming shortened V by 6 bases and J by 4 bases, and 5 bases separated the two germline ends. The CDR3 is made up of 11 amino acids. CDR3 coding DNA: TGTGCCACCAGTCGGGGCACTGAAGCTTTCTTT. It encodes CATSRGTEAFF.

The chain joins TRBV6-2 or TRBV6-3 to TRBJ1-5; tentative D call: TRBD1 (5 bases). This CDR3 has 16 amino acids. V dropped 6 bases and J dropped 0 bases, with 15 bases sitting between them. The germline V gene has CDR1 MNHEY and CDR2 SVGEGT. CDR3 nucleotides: TGTGCCAGCAGCCCCTCTCGCGGGGGTAGCAATCAGCCCCAGCATTTT. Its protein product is CASSPSRGGSNQPQHF.

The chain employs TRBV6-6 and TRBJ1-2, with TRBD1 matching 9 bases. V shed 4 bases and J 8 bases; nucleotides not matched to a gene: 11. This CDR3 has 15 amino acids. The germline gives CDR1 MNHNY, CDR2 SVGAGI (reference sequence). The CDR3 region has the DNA TGTGCCAGCAGTTCTGGCTTTGGGACAGGGAGAGGCTACACCTTC. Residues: CASSSGFGTGRGYTF.

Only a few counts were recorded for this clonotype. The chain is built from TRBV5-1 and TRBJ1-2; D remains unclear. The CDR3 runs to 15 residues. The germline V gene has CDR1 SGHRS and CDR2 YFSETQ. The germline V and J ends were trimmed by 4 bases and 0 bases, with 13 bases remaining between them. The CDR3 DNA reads TGCGCCAGCAGCGCGGGTGGCAGCTCTAACTATGGCTACACCTTC. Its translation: CASSAGGSSNYGYTF.

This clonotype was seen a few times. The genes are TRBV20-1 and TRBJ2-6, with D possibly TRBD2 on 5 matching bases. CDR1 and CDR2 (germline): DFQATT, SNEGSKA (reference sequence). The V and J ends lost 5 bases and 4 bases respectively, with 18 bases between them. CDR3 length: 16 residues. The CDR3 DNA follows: TGCAGTGCTGGGCTAGCTAGTCTCTCCGGGGCCAACGTCCTGACTTTC. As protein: CSAGLASLSGANVLTF.

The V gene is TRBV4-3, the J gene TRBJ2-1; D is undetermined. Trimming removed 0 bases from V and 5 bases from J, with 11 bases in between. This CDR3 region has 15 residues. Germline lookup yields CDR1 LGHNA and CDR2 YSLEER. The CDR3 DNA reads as TGCGCCAGCAGCCAAGATAGGACGCGGCACAATGAGCAGTTCTTC. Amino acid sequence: CASSQDRTRHNEQFF.

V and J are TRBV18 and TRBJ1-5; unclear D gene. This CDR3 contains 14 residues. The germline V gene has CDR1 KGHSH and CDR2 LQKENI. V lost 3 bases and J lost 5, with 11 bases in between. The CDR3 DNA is TGTGCCAGCTCACCTTTAGGGTTGGATCAGCCCCAGCATTTT. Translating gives CASSPLGLDQPQHF. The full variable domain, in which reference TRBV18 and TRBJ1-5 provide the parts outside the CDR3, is NAGVMQNPRHLVRRRGQEARLRCSPMKGHSHVYWYRQLPEEGLKFMVYLQKENIIDESGMPKERFSAEFPKEGPSILRIQQVVRGDSAAYFCASSPLGLDQPQHFGDGTRLSIL.

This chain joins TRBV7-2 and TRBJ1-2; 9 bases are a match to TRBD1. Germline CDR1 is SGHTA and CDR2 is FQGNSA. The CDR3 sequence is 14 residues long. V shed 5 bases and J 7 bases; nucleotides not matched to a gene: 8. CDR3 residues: CASSLDRGYRGYTF. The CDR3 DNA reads TGTGCCAGCAGCCTAGACAGGGGGTATCGTGGCTACACCTTC.

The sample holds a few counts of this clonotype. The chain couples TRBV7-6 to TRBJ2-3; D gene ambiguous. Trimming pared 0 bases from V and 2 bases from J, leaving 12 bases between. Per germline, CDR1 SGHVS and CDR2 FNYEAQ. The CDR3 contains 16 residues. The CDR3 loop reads CASSLAGFPLTDTQYF. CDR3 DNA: TGTGCCAGCAGCTTAGCTGGCTTCCCACTCACAGATACGCAGTATTTT.

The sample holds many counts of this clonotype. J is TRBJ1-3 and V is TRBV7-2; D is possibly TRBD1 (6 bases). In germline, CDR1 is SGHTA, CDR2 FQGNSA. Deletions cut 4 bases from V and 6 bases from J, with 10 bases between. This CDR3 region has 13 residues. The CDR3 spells CASSWDTPNTIYF. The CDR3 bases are TGTGCCAGCAGCTGGGACACCCCAAACACCATATATTTT.

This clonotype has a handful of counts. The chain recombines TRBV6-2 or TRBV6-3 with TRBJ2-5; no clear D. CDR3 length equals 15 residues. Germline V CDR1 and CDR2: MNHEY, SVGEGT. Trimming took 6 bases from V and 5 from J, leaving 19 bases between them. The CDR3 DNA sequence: TGTGCCAGCAGCCCCGGGCTCGAATATCGGGAGACCCAGTACTTC. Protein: CASSPGLEYRETQYF.

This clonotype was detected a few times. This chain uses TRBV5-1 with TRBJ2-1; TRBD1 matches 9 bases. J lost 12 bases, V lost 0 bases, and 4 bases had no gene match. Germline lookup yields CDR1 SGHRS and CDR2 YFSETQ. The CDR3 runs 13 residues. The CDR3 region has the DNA TGCGCCAGCAGCTTGGACAGGGGGCCGAGGCAGTTCTTC. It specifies CASSLDRGPRQFF.

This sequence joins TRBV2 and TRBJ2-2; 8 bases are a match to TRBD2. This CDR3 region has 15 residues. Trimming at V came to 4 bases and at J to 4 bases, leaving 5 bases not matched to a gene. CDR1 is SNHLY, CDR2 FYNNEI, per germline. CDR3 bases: TGTGCCAGCAGTGGGGAGCGGGGGACCACCGGGGAGCTGTTTTTT. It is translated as CASSGERGTTGELFF.

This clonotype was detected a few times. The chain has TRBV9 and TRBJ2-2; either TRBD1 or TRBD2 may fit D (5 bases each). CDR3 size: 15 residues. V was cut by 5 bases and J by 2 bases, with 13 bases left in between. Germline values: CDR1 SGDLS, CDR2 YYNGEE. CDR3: CASSTGTANTGELFF. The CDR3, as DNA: TGTGCCAGCAGTACCGGGACGGCTAACACCGGGGAGCTGTTTTTT.

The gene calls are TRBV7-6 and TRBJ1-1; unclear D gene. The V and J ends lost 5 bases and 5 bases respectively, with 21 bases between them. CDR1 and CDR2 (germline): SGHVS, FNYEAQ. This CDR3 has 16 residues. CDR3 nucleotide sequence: TGTGCCAGCAGCGTAACTTCGTATAGATCGGGAACTGAAGCTTTCTTT. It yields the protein CASSVTSYRSGTEAFF. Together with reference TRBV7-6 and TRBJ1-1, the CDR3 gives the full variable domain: GAGVSQSPRYKVTKRGQDVALRCDPISGHVSLYWYRQALGQGPEFLTYFNYEAQQDKSGLPNDRFSAERPEGSISTLTIQRTEQRDSAMYRCASSVTSYRSGTEAFFGQGTRLTVV.

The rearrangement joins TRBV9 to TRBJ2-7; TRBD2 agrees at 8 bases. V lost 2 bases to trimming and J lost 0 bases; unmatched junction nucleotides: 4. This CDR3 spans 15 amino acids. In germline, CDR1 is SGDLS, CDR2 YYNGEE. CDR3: CASSVGAGVSYEQYV. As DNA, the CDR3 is TGTGCCAGCAGCGTGGGAGCGGGAGTCTCCTACGAGCAGTACGTC.

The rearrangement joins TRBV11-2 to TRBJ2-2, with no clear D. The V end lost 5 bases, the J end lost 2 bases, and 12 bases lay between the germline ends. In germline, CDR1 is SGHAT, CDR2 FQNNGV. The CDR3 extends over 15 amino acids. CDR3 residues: CASSLETYNTGELFF. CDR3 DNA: TGTGCCAGCAGCCTGGAGACATATAACACCGGGGAGCTGTTTTTT.

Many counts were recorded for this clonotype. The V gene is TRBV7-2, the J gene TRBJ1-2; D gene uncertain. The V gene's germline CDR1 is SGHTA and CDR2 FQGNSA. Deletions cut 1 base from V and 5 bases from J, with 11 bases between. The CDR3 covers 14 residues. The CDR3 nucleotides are TGTGCCAGCAGCTTAGAAGACGTGATGTATGGCTACACCTTC. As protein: CASSLEDVMYGYTF.

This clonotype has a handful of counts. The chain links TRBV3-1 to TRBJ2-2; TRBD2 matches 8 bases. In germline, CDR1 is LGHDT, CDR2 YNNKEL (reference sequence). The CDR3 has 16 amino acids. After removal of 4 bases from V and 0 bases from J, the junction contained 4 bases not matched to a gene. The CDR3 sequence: CASSLLRGANTGELFF. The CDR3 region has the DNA TGTGCCAGCAGCCTGCTGCGGGGGGCGAACACCGGGGAGCTGTTTTTT.

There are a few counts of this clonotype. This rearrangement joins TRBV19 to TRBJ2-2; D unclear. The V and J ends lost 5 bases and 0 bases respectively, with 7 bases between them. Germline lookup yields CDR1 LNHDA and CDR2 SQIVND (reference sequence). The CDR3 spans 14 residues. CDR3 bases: TGTGCCAGTAGTCTGATGGCGAACACCGGGGAGCTGTTTTTT. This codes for CASSLMANTGELFF.